The 16 T cell receptor beta chains in this list originate from one sample, sequenced in a study of cytomegalovirus exposure and HLA in healthy donors. Amplification used 60 Vbeta primers and 13 Jbeta primers. Repertoires were generated with immunoSEQ multiplex PCR, while TCRdb's copy carries only in-frame clones and drops some. The sample carries tens of thousands of clones, over 75% recorded once. Sample: PBMCs. Receptors originate from a man aged 25 to 45 in good health and CMV-seronegative.

The J gene is TRBJ1-1, the V gene TRBV5-6; D gene unclear. The V gene's germline CDR1 is SGHDT and CDR2 YYEEEE. This CDR3 comprises 12 residues. The V and J ends lost 0 bases and 7 bases respectively, with 7 bases between them. In DNA, the CDR3 is TGTGCCAGCAGCTTGGACAAGAATGAAGCTTTCTTT. Translating gives CASSLDKNEAFF.

The V and J genes are TRBV5-4 and TRBJ2-1; 14 bases are shared with TRBD2. V lost 3 bases and J lost 14; bases outside the gene matches: 10. The CDR3 covers 15 residues. CDR1 is SGHNT, CDR2 YYREEE, per germline (reference sequence). CDR3 protein: CASSSPGLAGEGKFF. CDR3 nucleotides: TGTGCCAGCAGCTCCCCGGGACTAGCGGGGGAGGGGAAGTTCTTC.

J is TRBJ2-5 and V is TRBV9; 7 bases are a match to TRBD2. The junction had 9 bases not matched to a gene; V was cut back by 3 bases and J by 4 bases. From germline, CDR1 is SGDLS and CDR2 YYNGEE. The CDR3 is 15 residues long. CDR3 sequence (DNA): TGTGCCAGCAGCGCCGGGGGAGGGAGGGCAGAGACCCAGTACTTC. Translated, it gives CASSAGGGRAETQYF. Drawing the rest from reference TRBV9 and TRBJ2-5, the complete variable domain is DSGVTQTPKHLITATGQRVTLRCSPRSGDLSVYWYQQSLDQGLQFLIQYYNGEERAKGNILERFSAQQFPDLHSELNLSSLELGDSALYFCASSAGGGRAETQYFGPGTRLLVL.

The gene calls are TRBV29-1 and TRBJ1-2; the match to TRBD1 covers 10 bases. The V gene's germline CDR1 is SQVTM and CDR2 ANQGSEA. CDR3 length: 13 amino acids. Trimming removed 5 bases from V and 6 bases from J; junction bases left unmatched: 6. CDR3 in amino acids: CSVFDRGLDGYTF. In nucleotides, the CDR3 is TGCAGCGTTTTTGACAGGGGGCTTGATGGCTACACCTTC.

The chain links TRBV21-1 to TRBJ1-1. TRBV21-1 is a pseudogene segment. The CDR3 runs 15 residues. The CDR3 is CASSKYGKRVAEAFF. The DNA for the CDR3 is TGTGCCAGCAGCAAATACGGGAAGAGGGTGGCTGAAGCTTTCTTT.

CDR3 DNA sequence: TGCAGCGTTTCTGGGGGGATCCATACGCAGTATTTT. Protein: CSVSGGIHTQYF. The chain joins TRBV29-1 to TRBJ2-3; maybe TRBD2 (6 bases). V dropped 5 bases and J dropped 7 bases, with 13 bases sitting between them. Per the germline V gene, CDR1 is SQVTM and CDR2 is ANQGSEA. The CDR3 runs to 12 residues.

This clone showed up just once. The rearrangement links TRBV11-2 to TRBJ2-7, with a possible D match to TRBD1 (5 bases). The V gene lost 5 bases and the J gene lost 2 bases, with 16 bases spanning the gap. Germline CDR1 SGHAT, CDR2 FQNNGV. This CDR3 comprises 15 residues. The CDR3 coding sequence is TGTGCCAGCAGCCCCGTAAAGGGGTACACCTACGAGCAGTACTTC. The encoded protein is CASSPVKGYTYEQYF.

This chain joins TRBV7-9 and TRBJ2-7; TRBD1 matches 8 bases. The CDR3 loop spans 14 amino acids. Trimming at V came to 3 bases and at J to 2 bases, leaving 3 bases not matched to a gene. The germline V gene encodes CDR1 SEHNR and CDR2 FQNEAQ (reference sequence). As DNA, the CDR3 is TGTGCCAGCAGCTTGCAGGGGGCTCCCTACGAGCAGTACTTC. Encoded protein: CASSLQGAPYEQYF.

The gene calls are TRBV5-4 and TRBJ2-7, with D maybe TRBD1 (5 bases). V lost 0 bases and J lost 3, with 7 bases in between. Germline values: CDR1 SGHNT, CDR2 YYREEE (reference sequence). CDR3 length: 13 amino acids. The CDR3: CASSLEQVYEQYF. CDR3 nucleotides: TGTGCCAGCAGCTTGGAACAGGTCTACGAGCAGTACTTC.

This chain uses TRBV5-1 with TRBJ1-2; 7 bases map to TRBD1. The germline gives CDR1 SGHRS, CDR2 YFSETQ. V gave up 0 bases and J gave up 9 bases; unmatched junction bases: 5. This CDR3 has 13 amino acids. CDR3 nucleotide sequence: TGCGCCAGCAGCTTGGAGACAGGGCACAGCTACACCTTC. Translated, it gives CASSLETGHSYTF.

This clone was counted a few times. The CDR3 DNA sequence: TGTGCCAGTACCCCCCCAGCGCGGGAATCAGGTGAGCAGTTCTTC. It codes for CASTPPARESGEQFF. The J gene is TRBJ2-1, the V gene TRBV19, with TRBD2 as a possible D gene (6 bases). From germline, CDR1 is LNHDA and CDR2 SQIVND (reference sequence). The CDR3 length is 15 residues. V was pared by 7 bases and J by 9 bases, with 22 bases between.

V gene TRBV25-1 combines with J gene TRBJ1-6, with a possible D match to TRBD1 (5 bases). The CDR3 is 16 amino acids. Germline lookup yields CDR1 MGHDK and CDR2 SYGVNS. The V gene lost 3 bases and the J gene lost 6 bases, with 15 bases spanning the gap. Here the CDR3 DNA reads TGTGCCAGCAGTGATGAAGGGGTCGAGAGTAATTCACCCCTCCACTTT. Translating gives CASSDEGVESNSPLHF.

The chain recombines TRBV7-2 with TRBJ2-3, with D possibly TRBD1 on 5 matching bases. The V gene lost 0 bases and the J gene lost 5 bases, with 9 bases spanning the gap. Germline-derived CDR1 and CDR2 are SGHTA and FQGNSA. The CDR3 contains 14 residues. The CDR3 region is CASSLASREDTQYF. CDR3 DNA sequence: TGTGCCAGCAGCTTAGCAAGCAGGGAAGATACGCAGTATTTT.

The chain joins TRBV5-1 to TRBJ1-1; TRBD1 is a possible D gene (6 bases). V lost 1 base and J lost 6, with 16 bases in between. CDR1 is SGHRS and CDR2 is YFSETQ in the germline V gene. The CDR3 is made up of 15 amino acids. The CDR3 protein is CASSLRTGNMAEAFF. The CDR3 DNA reads as TGCGCCAGCAGCTTGAGAACAGGGAATATGGCTGAAGCTTTCTTT.

The rearrangement links TRBV4-3 to TRBJ2-3, with 7 bases aligning to TRBD2. The length of the CDR3 is 17 residues. V shed 0 bases, J shed 2 bases, and the junction held 8 bases outside the gene matches. Per the germline V gene, CDR1 is LGHNA and CDR2 is YSLEER. The CDR3 nucleotides are TGCGCCAGCAGCCAAGATCGAGATAGCGGGTACACAGATACGCAGTATTTT. Encoded protein: CASSQDRDSGYTDTQYF.

This chain connects TRBV19 to TRBJ2-1; 8 bases agree with TRBD2. Trimming took 5 bases from V and 5 from J; bases not matched to a gene: 5. Germline V lookup: CDR1 LNHDA, CDR2 SQIVND (reference sequence). This CDR3 has 14 residues. CDR3 DNA sequence: TGTGCCAGTAGTGCGGGGGGCCCCCACAATGAGCAGTTCTTC. Translating gives CASSAGGPHNEQFF.